This T cell receptor beta chain is from a study of CD4 T cells in relation to SARS-CoV-2 and coronaviruses. Study summary: Median patient age was roughly 35 years, spanning 21 to 72 years.

Deep TCR-beta sequencing used DNA from uncultured naive and memory CD4+ T cells. Profiling relied on immunoSEQ multiplex PCR, and the TCRdb table lists in-frame clones only, not all of them. The sample lists about 60,000 clones; about 92% were seen once. Naive and memory CD4+ T cells were separated from cryopreserved PBMCs. The CDR3 is made up of 14 amino acids. In germline, CDR1 is KGHDR, CDR2 SFDVKD. Trimming took off 4 bases at V and 5 bases at J, with 11 bases between the two ends. Study-wide results and limits: In roughly 65% of donors, memory CD4+ clonotypes crossrecognized SARS-CoV-2 and at least one common cold coronavirus spike.

This clone was detected only once. Its antigen remains unknown. The sample comprised naive CD4+ T cells from PBMCs. Sample subset: naive CD4+ T cells isolated by negative enrichment. The chain joins TRBV24-1 to TRBJ1-5; D uncertain. This receptor was identified in an adult with COVID-19. The CDR3 nucleotides read TGTGCCACCAGTGAGGACCGGGTGGATCAGCCCCAGCATTTT. Protein product: CATSEDRVDQPQHF.